The 14 T cell receptor beta chains in this list originate from one sample, sequenced in a study of cytomegalovirus exposure and HLA in healthy donors. The repertoire was sequenced with immunoSEQ multiplex PCR; TCRdb's copy has only in-frame clones and lacks some. The table records 100,000 to 150,000 clones, around 86% of them present only once. Sequences were obtained from PBMCs. The source is a woman younger than 30 in good health and CMV-seronegative.

J is TRBJ2-1 and V is TRBV2, with TRBD2 matching over 13 bases. Germline trimming cut 8 bases from V and 8 bases from J; bases unmatched to any gene: 15. The CDR3 spans 17 residues. CDR1 and CDR2 (germline): SNHLY, FYNNEI. CDR3 region: CASGGTSGRANRDEQFF. For the CDR3, the DNA is TGTGCCAGCGGGGGAACTAGCGGGAGGGCAAACCGCGATGAGCAGTTCTTC.

This chain connects TRBV30 to TRBJ1-2; TRBD1 aligns across 7 bases. CDR3 length: 14 residues. Trimming removed 2 bases from V and 2 bases from J; junction bases left unmatched: 5. CDR1 GTSNPN and CDR2 SVGIG come from the germline V gene (reference sequence). CDR3 sequence: CAWSTGQANYGYTF. In nucleotides, the CDR3 is TGTGCCTGGAGTACCGGACAGGCGAACTATGGCTACACCTTC.

With regard to this clone: A read error may produce the germline difference seen at one junction end. CDR3 nucleotides: TGTGCCAGCACCTTAGGGGGTTGGGCGGGAGGAGCAGATACGCAGTATTTT. Its protein product is CASTLGGWAGGADTQYF. The gene calls are TRBV11-3 and TRBJ2-3; 8 bases are a match to TRBD2. The germline CDR1 and CDR2 sequences are SGHNT and YENEEA. The CDR3 covers 17 residues.

CDR3 sequence: CASSETDSNYGYTF. The CDR3 DNA reads as TGTGCCAGCAGTGAAACGGACTCTAACTATGGCTACACCTTC. The chain uses TRBV2 and TRBJ1-2; D ambiguous. The CDR3 length is 14 residues. The V gene's germline CDR1 is SNHLY and CDR2 FYNNEI. The ends were cut back, 2 bases at V and 0 bases at J, with 7 bases in the middle.

This clone was observed a single time. The chain has TRBV30 and TRBJ2-1; TRBD2 might be the D (5 bases). Between the trimmed V and J ends, which lost 0 bases and 1 base, there was a span of 19 bases. This CDR3 is 18 amino acids long. From germline, CDR1 is GTSNPN and CDR2 SVGIG (reference sequence). In DNA form, the CDR3 reads TGTGCCTGGAGTGTAAAGGACTTAGCAGCCCTTTCCTACAATGAGCAGTTCTTC. It encodes CAWSVKDLAALSYNEQFF.

This chain connects TRBV5-1 to TRBJ2-7, with 12 bases matching TRBD1. V shed 2 bases and J 6 bases; nucleotides not matched to a gene: 3. This CDR3 has 14 residues. Looked up from germline, CDR1 is SGHRS and CDR2 is YFSETQ. CDR3 residues: CASSLGTGGIEQYF. The CDR3 coding sequence is TGCGCCAGCAGCTTAGGGACAGGGGGCATCGAGCAGTACTTC.

The chain carries TRBV7-9 and TRBJ2-2; 8 bases agree with TRBD2. V shed 4 bases, J shed 3 bases, and the junction held 7 bases outside the gene matches. Germline V lookup: CDR1 SEHNR, CDR2 FQNEAQ (reference sequence). The CDR3 totals 16 residues. The CDR3 spells CASSSEREWDTGELFF. The CDR3 region has the DNA TGTGCCAGCAGCTCCGAGCGGGAGTGGGACACCGGGGAGCTGTTTTTT.

V is TRBV11-2 and J is TRBJ1-2; 7 bases are shared with TRBD1. Germline lookup yields CDR1 SGHAT and CDR2 FQNNGV. Trimming at V came to 5 bases and at J to 13 bases, leaving 19 bases not matched to a gene. This CDR3 is built from 15 residues. CDR3: CASSTSLTGTVKGTF. The CDR3 DNA reads TGTGCCAGCAGCACATCCTTGACTGGGACAGTAAAAGGCACCTTC.

The chain joins TRBV28 to TRBJ1-2, with no clear D. This CDR3 has 16 amino acids. The germline V gene has CDR1 MDHEN and CDR2 SYDVKM. Trimming removed 3 bases from V and 3 bases from J, with 17 bases in between. The CDR3 sequence: CASSFIQLTRDYGYTF. CDR3 nucleotide sequence: TGTGCCAGCAGTTTTATACAGCTTACTAGGGACTATGGCTACACCTTC.

The CDR3: CASSRTGRETQYF. CDR3 nucleotides: TGCGCCAGCAGCCGGACGGGAAGGGAGACCCAGTACTTC. The chain carries TRBV4-1 and TRBJ2-5, with D perhaps TRBD2 (5 bases). This CDR3 spans 13 amino acids. V lost 4 bases and J 5 bases, leaving 11 bases between the germline ends. Germline V CDR1 and CDR2: MGHRA, YSYEKL.

The chain employs TRBV7-3 and TRBJ1-2, with 9 bases fitting TRBD1. This CDR3 has 14 amino acids. Trimming removed 4 bases from V and 4 bases from J; junction bases left unmatched: 4. Germline V gives CDR1 SGHTA, CDR2 FQGTGA. The CDR3 loop is CASSSQGAGYGYTF. The CDR3 coding sequence is TGTGCCAGCAGCTCACAGGGGGCTGGCTATGGCTACACCTTC.

The rearrangement links TRBV5-4 to TRBJ2-5; 9 nucleotides line up with TRBD1. After removal of 3 bases from V and 1 base from J, the junction contained 4 bases not matched to a gene. There are 15 residues in the CDR3. Germline loops: CDR1 SGHNT, CDR2 YYREEE (reference sequence). The CDR3 DNA sequence: TGTGCCAGCAGCTCGCCGGGACAGGGCCAAGAGACCCAGTACTTC. It encodes CASSSPGQGQETQYF.

The V gene is TRBV19, the J gene TRBJ1-2, with 7 bases that match TRBD1. Germline CDR1 and CDR2: LNHDA and SQIVND (reference sequence). Trimming cost V 4 bases and J 2 bases; bases outside gene matches: 4. This CDR3 contains 14 residues. The CDR3 DNA reads as TGTGCCAGTAGTAGCAGGGGGAGCAACTATGGCTACACCTTC. Its protein is CASSSRGSNYGYTF.

The chain is built from TRBV28 and TRBJ2-7; the match to TRBD1 covers 7 bases. This CDR3 region has 15 residues. Losses at the gene ends were 6 bases for V and 4 bases for J; bases not matched to a gene: 12. CDR1 and CDR2 (germline): MDHEN, SYDVKM. The CDR3 loop is CASRLRQGPYYEQYF. The CDR3 DNA reads as TGTGCCAGCAGACTCAGACAGGGTCCCTATTACGAGCAGTACTTC.